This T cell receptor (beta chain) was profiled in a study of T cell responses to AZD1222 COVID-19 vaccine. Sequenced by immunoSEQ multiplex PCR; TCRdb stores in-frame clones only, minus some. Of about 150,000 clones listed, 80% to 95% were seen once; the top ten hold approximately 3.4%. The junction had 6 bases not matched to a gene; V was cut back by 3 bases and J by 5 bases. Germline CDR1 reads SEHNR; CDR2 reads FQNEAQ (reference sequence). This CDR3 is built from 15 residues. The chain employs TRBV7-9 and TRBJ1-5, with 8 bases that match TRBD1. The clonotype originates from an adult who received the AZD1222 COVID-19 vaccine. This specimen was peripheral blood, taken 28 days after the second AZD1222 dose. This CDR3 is CASSFGTGIHQPQHF. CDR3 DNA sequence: TGTGCCAGCAGCTTTGGGACAGGTATCCATCAGCCCCAGCATTTT.